This T cell receptor (beta chain) appears in the sequencing data of a study of shared clonotypes between healthy human individuals (dated by TCRdb to 2020 to 2021). About the study as a whole: Three men and two women, aged 18 to 49 years, made up the cohort. Per donor, three plates each were used for CD4 naive and CD4 memory, two for CD8 naive, and one for CD8 memory. Blood TCR repertoires of roughly five healthy adults were deeply sequenced to estimate repertoire size and the extent of clonotype sharing between individuals. Libraries were prepared and TCR repertoires were sequenced by different laboratories using diverse techniques, in order to increase sequencing depth and limit assay-specific biases. Each donor's leukapheresis produced roughly between roughly 0.85 and 9 billion PBMCs.

Broader findings and caveats from the paper: Rarefaction of sorted-subset datasets indicated incomplete sequencing despite the large sequencing depth. Clonotypes shared by all four sorted-subset donors showed higher generation probabilities than non-shared clonotypes. Only blood was sampled, and tissue TCR repertoires likely differ from those in blood. Sharing across several donors was observed for approximately 5% of naive CD4, under 4% of naive CD8, about 2.3% of memory CD4, and 0.4% of memory CD8 clonotypes. Naive subsets generally had larger estimated clonotype richness than memory subsets. The genetic and exposure-history diversity represented was limited by the small number of donors. Based on pairwise subsampling, the degree of clonotype sharing among donors was expected to be affected by sequencing depth.

A word on this clone: Its antigen remains undetermined. Base qualities are missing; no much larger clone stands one base away.

The donors were healthy, HIV-negative adults with no recently reported acute infections or vaccinations. Only Caucasian adults living in Nashville, Tennessee, USA were represented among the donors. CD4+ T cells were enriched by magnetic negative selection, after which naive cells were positively selected on CD45RA and the negative fraction was taken as the memory subset. Blood was collected by leukapheresis, and PBMCs were isolated by Ficoll-Histopaque density gradient centrifugation and then cryopreserved in liquid nitrogen vapor phase. Purity and quantity of every magnetically sorted T cell population were checked by analytical flow cytometry. From each sorted fraction, genomic DNA was isolated and quantified by UV absorbance on a Nanodrop 2000c. Trimming at the junction amounts to 3 bases on V and 0 bases on J, and the germline ends lie 20 bases apart. The CDR3 holds 18 amino acids from the cysteine to the phenylalanine. Only the CDR3 region is kept as DNA, spanning 54 bases read in frame from base 1. Sequences SGHRS (CDR1) and YFSETQ (CDR2) are obtained from the germline V gene.

TCR CDR3 regions were amplified from genomic DNA by multiplex PCR using the deep immunoSEQ assay. Extracted genomic DNA from each cell subset was distributed evenly across all wells of several immunoSEQ 96-well plates, and each plate was treated as a replicate. For sorted subsets, each replicate PCR was loaded with approximately 190 ng genomic DNA, equivalent to 30,000 or so T cell genomes. The purified libraries were quantified using a Qubit 3.0 fluorometer, sized with a Bioanalyzer 2100, and then quantified again using the KAPA Library Quantification kit. A separate single-read 150-cycle Illumina NextSeq 550 flow cell was used to sequence each immunoSEQ 96-well plate. In the original analysis: Because the immunoSEQ output held only junctional sequences and lacked quality scores, the filtering could not match the filtering applied to full-length reads. To assign V/J genes and CDR3, sequences were annotated using PyIR, a Python wrapper for IgBLAST v1.9, with IMGT germline references. Reads with weak V/J assignments (E-value above 1e-6), missing CDR3, stop codons, out-of-frame junctions, or ambiguous translated residues were removed. V3J clonotypes were defined as sequences sharing an identical inferred V gene, J gene, and CDR3 amino acid sequence. To compute the percentage overlap between repertoires, the number of shared unique clonotypes was divided by the size of the smaller repertoire. RTK rarefaction, the Chao1 estimator, and Recon v2.1 estimates of unobserved clonotypes were used to assess repertoire richness. For all TCRbeta clonotypes obtained by the gDNA method from several donors, generation probabilities were computed with OLGA. TCRdb re-hosts the immuneACCESS table, in-frame sequences only. Its copies lack some clones; in the studies checked, an unresolved V gene accounts for under half of them, and the cause for the rest is not known. V and J calls and clone size are given by that table; D and trimming were obtained from the DNA. This sample lists about 1 million clones; about 75% were detected once. Jointly, the top ten make up about 1.5% of the sample.

This chain is built from TRBV5-1 and TRBJ2-3; a confident D gene designation cannot be given. Sequencing was carried out using memory CD4+ T cells sorted from blood. The label giving this sample's cell subset or site can be read as: CD45RA-negative fraction. The sequence was collected from a man aged 18 to 29 in good health. The nucleotide sequence reads TGCGCCAGCAGCTCCCCTCCGGGCCGACCTCCTAGCACAGATACGCAGTATTTT. Its translation reads: CASSSPPGRPPSTDTQYF.